This TCR beta chain was sequenced during a study of T cell responses to AZD1222 COVID-19 vaccine. Using immunoSEQ multiplex PCR, the repertoire was profiled, and TCRdb retains in-frame clones only, with some absent. This table has 100,000 to 150,000 clones, 87% appearing once. This clone was detected only once. The antigen remains undetermined. General study findings and limits: Once two AZD1222 doses were given, Spike-specific TCR breadth and depth went up. Across spike, vaccine-associated CD4 TCRs were found, dominant at 160-218 and 743-854.

The TCR originated in an adult in good health. The material sequenced was peripheral blood, taken on day 0 of AZD1222 vaccination.

CDR3 region: CAISEPRTSGGYEQYF. The DNA of the CDR3 is TGTGCCATCAGTGAGCCCCGGACTAGCGGGGGCTACGAGCAGTACTTC. The chain carries TRBV10-3 and TRBJ2-7; 13 bases line up with TRBD2. The CDR3 extends over 16 amino acids. Germline assignment: CDR1 ENHRY and CDR2 SYGVKD. The J segment lost 3 bases and the V segment lost 2 bases, leaving 4 bases of the junction unmatched.